This T cell receptor beta chain was retrieved from a study of OX40 agonist ivuxolimab in advanced cancers. Study-wide context: Ivuxolimab was a fully human IgG2 agonistic monoclonal antibody targeting the costimulatory receptor OX40 (CD134). Intravenous ivuxolimab was administered to patients every 2 weeks at six dose levels: 0.01, 0.1, 0.3, 1.5, 3 and 10 mg/kg. Among the roughly 50 dose-escalation patients, about 19 had hepatocellular carcinoma, approximately 15 melanoma, 9 renal cell carcinoma and 9 head and neck cancer. The dose-escalation cohort was 82.7% male with a mean age of approximately 60 years, ranging from roughly 23 to 90. Patients were allowed to have had prior anti-PD-1, anti-PD-L1 or anti-CTLA-4 therapy, and around two fifths of the dose-escalation patients had been treated with checkpoint inhibitors. Partial responses were achieved by three dose-escalation patients, of whom one had hepatocellular carcinoma and two had cutaneous melanoma. The point of sequencing TCRbeta in the periphery was to test whether ivuxolimab changed TCR sequence diversity and drove clonal T-cell expansion. The paper describes the monotherapy dose-escalation part (N = 52 patients) of the phase I trial of ivuxolimab.

The trial excluded patients who had a history of autoimmune disease or who were on systemic immunosuppression. Peripheral blood for TCR sequencing was drawn from every dose cohort at baseline, at cycle 4 day 1 and at cycle 7 day 1. Samples were obtained from an open-label, multicenter, first-in-human phase I dose-escalation trial of ivuxolimab. Adults with locally advanced or metastatic melanoma, renal cell, hepatocellular, or head and neck squamous cell carcinoma were enrolled in the trial. Before TCR sequencing, CD4+ T cells and CD8+ T cells from peripheral blood were sorted into separate populations. Genomic DNA was extracted from sorted cells for sequencing of the TCRbeta CDR3 region. TCRbeta CDR3 regions were sequenced using the immunoSEQ Assay. As stored in TCRdb, this immuneACCESS dataset retains in-frame rearrangements with V and J assigned. A fraction of the clones does not appear; measured against another copy, unresolved V genes explain less than half of the discrepancy, and the remainder lacks a known reason. The sample table records more than 50,000 clones; roughly 84% of these occur just once. The top ten clones comprise around 26% of the sample.

In regard to this clone: Its binding antigen is unknown. Base qualities are missing; no much larger clone stands one base away.

The paper as a whole reports these results and caveats: Low levels of normalized T-cell clonal expansion were also shown by some nonresponding patients. Antigen specificity was not determined for the clonally expanded peripheral T cells. In the 0.1-3.0 mg/kg groups, partial responders were among the patients with the lowest normalized peripheral clonal expansion, particularly in CD8+ T cells. After ivuxolimab, more expanded clones were found on average in CD8+ T cells than in CD4+ T cells. At doses from 0.1 to 3.0 mg/kg, clonal expansion was seen in both CD4+ and CD8+ blood T cells between baseline and week 6.

The specimen was CD4+ or CD8+ T cells sorted from blood, collected in a trial of the OX40 agonist ivuxolimab. This TCR derives from an adult with an advanced solid tumor such as melanoma, head and neck, liver or kidney cancer.

The DNA reads TGTGCCAGCAGCTTAGAAGCGGGGTACAATGAGCAGTTCTTC. The translation is CASSLEAGYNEQFF. The V and J genes are TRBV6-1 and TRBJ2-1, with 7 bases matching TRBD2. In the germline V gene, CDR1 corresponds to MNHNS and CDR2 to SASEGT. Spanning cysteine to phenylalanine, the CDR3 consists of 14 amino acids. Only the CDR3 DNA is retained, 42 bases long and in frame from the first base. For this chain, trimming is 6 bases at the V end and 4 bases at the J end, and the number of junction bases without a gene match is 6.